Listed here is a single T cell receptor (beta chain). The data originate from a study of blood T cell repertoires in COVID-19. The overall study: From the United States, Italy and Spain came samples of acute and convalescent COVID-19.

Those enrolled in Seattle joined during active infection and were followed longitudinally afterward. Under the authors' procedure: From reference gene primer amplification, estimates of nucleated cell counts were derived. Some clones are missing from TCRdb's copy, which holds only in-frame ones; the method was immunoSEQ multiplex PCR. V and J calls and clone size are as listed in that table; D and trimming were resolved from the DNA. This sample yields just over 300,000 clones, of which approximately 89% are seen a single time; roughly 1.9% belongs to the top ten. The germline gives CDR1 ENHRY, CDR2 SYGVKD. There are 12 residues in the CDR3. V shed 4 bases and J shed 5 bases, with 6 bases lying between them.

The chain couples TRBV10-3 to TRBJ2-1; D uncertain. The source is a woman between 25 and 40 years old with COVID-19, enrolled during active disease. The specimen sequenced was peripheral blood. This CDR3 reads CAISVRNNEQFF. In nucleotides, the CDR3 is TGTGCCATCAGTGTGCGTAACAATGAGCAGTTCTTC.